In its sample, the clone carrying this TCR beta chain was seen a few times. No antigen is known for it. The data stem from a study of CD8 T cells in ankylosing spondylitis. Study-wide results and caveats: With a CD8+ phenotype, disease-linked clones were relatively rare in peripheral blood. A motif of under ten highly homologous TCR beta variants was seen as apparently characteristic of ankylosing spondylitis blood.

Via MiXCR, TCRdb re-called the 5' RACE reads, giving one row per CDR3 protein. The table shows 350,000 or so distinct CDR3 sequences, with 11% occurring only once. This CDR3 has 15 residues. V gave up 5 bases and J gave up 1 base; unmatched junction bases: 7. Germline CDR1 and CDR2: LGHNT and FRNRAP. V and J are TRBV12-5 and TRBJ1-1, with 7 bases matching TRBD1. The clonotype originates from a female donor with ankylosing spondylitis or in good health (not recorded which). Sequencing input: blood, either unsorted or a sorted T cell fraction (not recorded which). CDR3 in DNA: TGTGCTAGTGGTCAACCCGGGACAGCGAACACTGAAGCTTTCTTT. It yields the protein CASGQPGTANTEAFF.